This T cell receptor (beta chain) appears in the sequencing data of a study of human T cells and chemical hapten exposure. Study as a whole: In the approximately 24-week study, patients were dosed weekly with diphenylcyclopropenone on the scalp throughout.

General study results and limits: Expanded TCRs grouped into significantly more large CDR3 similarity clusters than controls produced.

Only a few counts were recorded for this clonotype. Its antigen is unknown. Described time point: patch test 1, 2 weeks after DPC sensitization. Treatment defined: therapeutic diphenylcyclopropenone sensitization with weekly scalp DPC. The study enrolled 18 to 70-year-old alopecia patients suitable for DPC. Each cDNA molecule in the library carried unique molecular identifiers. Via MiXCR, TCRdb re-called the RACE reads, giving one row per CDR3 protein. This table holds around 190,000 distinct CDR3 sequences, approximately 20% found once. V lost 5 bases and J 3 bases, leaving 11 bases between the germline ends. The germline CDR1 and CDR2 sequences are SGHVS and FQNEAQ. CDR3 length: 13 residues.

Sequences were derived from whole blood, sampled in connection with sensitization to the hapten diphenylcyclopropenone (DPC). The receptor was isolated from a woman aged 45-59 years with alopecia areata. Some clones in this sample may be carry-over from other donors' samples. V is TRBV7-8 and J is TRBJ2-7; D unclear. CDR3 coding DNA: TGTGCCAGCAGCCCGAGGTCTAGCTACGAGCAGTACTTC. Its protein product is CASSPRSSYEQYF.